The 25 T cell receptor beta chains given below trace back to one sample, sequenced in a study of blood T cell repertoires in COVID-19. Assay used: immunoSEQ multiplex PCR; TCRdb lists only in-frame clones, some missing. The data show about 68,000 clones, about nine tenths seen once. Sequenced: peripheral blood. The receptors shown here come from a human donor in a cohort sampled during active COVID-19.

V usage is TRBV27 and J usage is TRBJ2-5; D is possibly TRBD2 (5 bases). Germline V gene sequence: CDR1 MNHEY, CDR2 SMNVEV (reference sequence). Trimming took off 6 bases at V and 5 bases at J, with 10 bases between the two ends. The CDR3 extends over 12 amino acids. Here the CDR3 reads CASRRGSETQYF. The CDR3 DNA reads as TGTGCCAGCAGACGGGGAAGCGAGACCCAGTACTTC.

In DNA, the CDR3 is TGTGCCAGCAGCCACGCATCTAGCGGGATGATTTACGAGCAGTACTTC. This gives the protein CASSHASSGMIYEQYF. This chain joins TRBV3-1 (or the pseudogene TRBV3-2) and TRBJ2-7, with TRBD2 matching over 9 bases. The germline CDR1 and CDR2 sequences are LGHDT and YNNKEL (reference sequence). CDR3 length equals 16 residues. The J segment lost 4 bases and the V segment lost 3 bases, leaving 10 bases of the junction unmatched.

The rearrangement uses TRBV5-1 and TRBJ2-5, with 9 nucleotides matching TRBD2. The length of the CDR3 is 18 residues. Germline CDR1 and CDR2: SGHRS and YFSETQ. The ends lost 1 base at V and 2 bases at J; junction bases unmatched: 12. DNA of the CDR3: TGCGCCAGCAGCTTGAGTATTGGCGGGGGGGCCTCGCAAGAGACCCAGTACTTC. Protein: CASSLSIGGGASQETQYF.

A remark on this clone: Other DNA sequences in this specimen translate into the identical CDR3. This sequence joins TRBV5-1 and TRBJ2-5; tentative D call: TRBD2 (5 bases). Trimming left V 0 bases short and J 1 base short, with 7 bases between. The CDR3 is made up of 14 amino acids. The germline V gene encodes CDR1 SGHRS and CDR2 YFSETQ. The CDR3 DNA sequence: TGCGCCAGCAGCTTGGGGACTGCCCAAGAGACCCAGTACTTC. Its protein is CASSLGTAQETQYF. The variable domain in full, with the rest retrieved from reference TRBV5-1 and TRBJ2-5, is KAGVTQTPRYLIKTRGQQVTLSCSPISGHRSVSWYQQTPGQGLQFLFEYFSETQRNKGNFPGRFSGRQFSNSRSEMNVSTLELGDSALYLCASSLGTAQETQYFGPGTRLLVL.

This chain joins TRBV10-3 and TRBJ2-2; TRBD1 might be the D (6 bases). V was cut by 10 bases and J by 6 bases, with 21 bases left in between. CDR1 is ENHRY and CDR2 is SYGVKD in the germline V gene. The CDR3 is made up of 15 amino acids. CDR3: CATLEGEGWPGELFF. In DNA form, the CDR3 reads TGTGCCACCCTTGAGGGGGAAGGGTGGCCCGGGGAGCTGTTTTTT.

This clone appeared once. The chain couples TRBV5-1 to TRBJ1-4; 9 positions match TRBD1. The CDR3 is made up of 15 amino acids. Germline loops: CDR1 SGHRS, CDR2 YFSETQ. J gave up 5 bases and V 0 bases, and 2 bases lay outside the gene matches. CDR3 sequence reads: CASSLAGTGNEKLFF. The CDR3 bases are TGCGCCAGCAGCTTGGCTGGGACAGGGAATGAAAAACTGTTTTTT.

This clone was seen once. At one end the junction does not follow the germline gene, possibly because of a read error. The chain recombines TRBV7-9 with TRBJ1-2; D remains unclear. The CDR3 spans 10 residues. CDR1 is SEHNR, CDR2 FQNEAQ, per germline (reference sequence). CDR3 DNA: TGTGCCAGCAGCTTGAGCGGCCCTTTGTTC. Translating gives CASSLSGPLF. The complete variable domain, with remaining parts taken from reference TRBV7-9 and TRBJ1-2, reads DTGVSQNPRHKITKRGQNVTFRCDPISEHNRLYWYRQTLGQGPEFLTYFQNEAQLEKSRLLSDRFSAERPKGSFSTLEIQRTEQGDSAMYLCASSLSGPLFGSGTRLTVV.

This chain uses TRBV2 with TRBJ2-1; D perhaps matches TRBD2 (6 bases). The CDR3 is 14 residues long. The V end was cut by 6 bases, the J end by 3 bases, with 12 bases between. Germline assignment: CDR1 SNHLY and CDR2 FYNNEI. CDR3 sequence reads: CASSFLGGYNEQFF. DNA of the CDR3: TGTGCCAGCAGCTTCCTGGGGGGCTACAATGAGCAGTTCTTC.

The CDR3 sequence is CAISESGAGANVLTF. Written as DNA, the CDR3 is TGTGCCATCAGTGAGTCCGGGGCTGGGGCCAACGTCCTGACTTTC. V usage is TRBV10-3 and J usage is TRBJ2-6; tentatively, D is TRBD2 (5 bases). Germline V gene lookup returns CDR1 ENHRY and CDR2 SYGVKD. V lost 0 bases, J lost 2 bases, and 5 bases lay in between. This CDR3 comprises 15 residues.

Only a few counts were recorded for this clone. The V call is TRBV28, the J call TRBJ1-6; no clear D. CDR1 MDHEN and CDR2 SYDVKM come from the germline V gene. The CDR3 consists of 15 residues. V was trimmed by 4 bases and J by 9 bases, leaving 16 bases between them. This CDR3 is CASSSRSFMGSPLHF. CDR3 bases: TGTGCCAGCAGTTCCCGGAGCTTCATGGGTTCACCCCTCCACTTT.

The V and J genes are TRBV7-8 and TRBJ2-1; 8 bases match TRBD2. This CDR3 is 16 amino acids long. The V gene end was trimmed by 1 base and the J gene end by 1 base; junction bases not matched to a gene: 3. Germline loops: CDR1 SGHVS, CDR2 FQNEAQ. The CDR3 is CASSLGPSGSYNEQFF. DNA for the CDR3: TGTGCCAGCAGCTTAGGTCCTAGCGGGTCCTACAATGAGCAGTTCTTC.

The V call is TRBV7-2, the J call TRBJ2-7; D may be TRBD1 (5 bases). Trimming removed 6 bases from V and 5 bases from J, with 20 bases in between. This CDR3 region has 15 residues. Germline CDR1 SGHTA, CDR2 FQGNSA. The chain's CDR3 is CASRLRPGSRDEQYF. The CDR3 region has the DNA TGTGCCAGCAGATTAAGACCAGGGTCTAGGGACGAGCAGTACTTC.

The table lists this clone with a count of one. The V call is TRBV28, the J call TRBJ2-6, with D perhaps matching TRBD1 (5 bases). Per germline, CDR1 MDHEN and CDR2 SYDVKM. This CDR3 has 18 amino acids. The V gene lost 5 bases and the J gene lost 0 bases, with 17 bases spanning the gap. The CDR3 reads CASSPVGRPLSGANVLTF. CDR3 nucleotide sequence: TGTGCCAGCAGTCCAGTGGGGCGGCCCCTCTCTGGGGCCAACGTCCTGACTTTC.

The chain employs TRBV5-6 and TRBJ1-4, with a tentative D call TRBD1 (5 bases). This CDR3 has 15 amino acids. Between the trimmed V and J ends, which lost 0 bases and 7 bases, there was a span of 13 bases. From germline, CDR1 is SGHDT and CDR2 YYEEEE. CDR3 sequence reads: CASSLAGAGGEKLFF. In nucleotides, the CDR3 is TGTGCCAGCAGCTTGGCCGGGGCCGGGGGTGAAAAACTGTTTTTT. The complete variable domain, with remaining parts taken from reference TRBV5-6 and TRBJ1-4, reads DAGVTQSPTHLIKTRGQQVTLRCSPKSGHDTVSWYQQALGQGPQFIFQYYEEEERQRGNFPDRFSGHQFPNYSSELNVNALLLGDSALYLCASSLAGAGGEKLFFGSGTQLSVL.

The gene calls are TRBV19 and TRBJ1-5, with TRBD1 identical over 10 bases. The CDR3 consists of 14 residues. Germline V lookup: CDR1 LNHDA, CDR2 SQIVND (reference sequence). V was clipped by 4 bases and J by 4 bases; unmatched bases: 1. The CDR3 sequence is CASSRTGGNQPQHF. As DNA, the CDR3 is TGTGCCAGTAGTAGGACAGGGGGAAATCAGCCCCAGCATTTT.

The J gene is TRBJ1-2, the V gene TRBV6-1; D is perhaps TRBD1 (5 bases). The CDR3 contains 15 residues. Between the trimmed V and J ends, which lost 1 base and 4 bases, there was a span of 13 bases. CDR1 is MNHNS, CDR2 SASEGT, per germline. CDR3 residues: CASSEDWQGFYGYTF. The CDR3 DNA follows: TGTGCCAGCAGTGAAGATTGGCAGGGCTTCTATGGCTACACCTTC.

This sequence joins TRBV5-6 and TRBJ2-5; TRBD2 matches at 11 bases. This CDR3 has 16 residues. Germline lookup yields CDR1 SGHDT and CDR2 YYEEEE. The J segment lost 9 bases and the V segment lost 3 bases, leaving 13 bases of the junction unmatched. The CDR3 here is CASSSTLAGGRVAQYF. The CDR3 DNA sequence: TGTGCCAGCAGCTCGACGCTAGCGGGGGGCCGAGTGGCCCAGTACTTC.

The chain uses TRBV5-5 and TRBJ2-2; D unresolved. V was shortened by 0 bases and J by 4 bases, with 7 bases between the two germline ends. This CDR3 has 14 residues. Germline V lookup: CDR1 SGHKS, CDR2 YYEKEE (reference sequence). The CDR3 DNA is TGTGCCAGCAGCTTGGGACTTTCCACCGGGGAGCTGTTTTTT. Residues: CASSLGLSTGELFF. The variable domain in full, with the rest retrieved from reference TRBV5-5 and TRBJ2-2, is DAGVTQSPTHLIKTRGQQVTLRCSPISGHKSVSWYQQVLGQGPQFIFQYYEKEERGRGNFPDRFSARQFPNYSSELNVNALLLGDSALYLCASSLGLSTGELFFGEGSRLTVL.

V and J are TRBV2 and TRBJ2-7, with 8 bases aligning to TRBD2. The V and J ends lost 6 bases and 5 bases, in that order; junction bases with no gene match: 12. The V gene's germline CDR1 is SNHLY and CDR2 FYNNEI. The CDR3 length is 15 residues. The CDR3 DNA reads TGTGCCAGCAGGTCGATAGGCGGGGGGTTTAACGAGCAGTACTTC. This codes for CASRSIGGGFNEQYF. Full variable domain (rest looked up from reference TRBV2 and TRBJ2-7): EPEVTQTPSHQVTQMGQEVILRCVPISNHLYFYWYRQILGQKVEFLVSFYNNEISEKSEIFDDQFSVERPDGSNFTLKIRSTKLEDSAMYFCASRSIGGGFNEQYFGPGTRLTVT.

The chain recombines TRBV5-1 with TRBJ2-7; 10 bases line up with TRBD2. The CDR3 is made up of 15 amino acids. Trimming took 4 bases from V and 4 from J; bases not matched to a gene: 8. CDR1 and CDR2 (germline): SGHRS, YFSETQ. The CDR3 region is CASSEYSGGTYEQYF. The CDR3 DNA reads TGCGCCAGCAGCGAGTATAGCGGGGGGACTTACGAGCAGTACTTC.

This chain joins TRBV6-6 and TRBJ1-1, with a tentative D call TRBD1 (5 bases). The CDR3 totals 15 residues. Germline V gene sequence: CDR1 MNHNY, CDR2 SVGAGI (reference sequence). V lost 3 bases, J lost 3 bases, and 14 bases lay in between. The CDR3 here is CASSYRQGMDTEAFF. In nucleotides, the CDR3 is TGTGCCAGCAGTTATCGGCAGGGTATGGACACTGAAGCTTTCTTT.

The CDR3 region is CASSYSGQGADYGYTF. CDR3 bases: TGTGCCAGCAGTTACTCGGGACAGGGGGCGGACTATGGCTACACCTTC. The chain joins TRBV6-6 to TRBJ1-2, with 12 positions matching TRBD1. J was trimmed by 3 bases and V by 0 bases; bases with no gene match: 2. The germline V gene has CDR1 MNHNY and CDR2 SVGAGI (reference sequence). The CDR3 totals 16 residues.

This rearrangement joins TRBV14 to TRBJ2-3, with 11 bases aligning to TRBD2. This CDR3 spans 18 amino acids. Germline lookup yields CDR1 SGHDN and CDR2 FVKESK. J gave up 0 bases and V 4 bases, and 9 bases lay outside the gene matches. CDR3 loop: CASSPWVLAGGSTDTQYF. Written as DNA, the CDR3 is TGTGCCAGCAGCCCGTGGGTCCTAGCGGGGGGAAGCACAGATACGCAGTATTTT.

This clone was picked up one time. This chain joins TRBV6-6 and TRBJ1-2; possible D gene TRBD1, 5 bases. Germline assignment: CDR1 MNHNY and CDR2 SVGAGI (reference sequence). Trimming stripped 4 bases from V and 10 bases from J, with 16 bases between. The CDR3 totals 13 residues. The CDR3 sequence: CASSSARGGNYTF. The CDR3 DNA reads TGTGCCAGCAGTTCGGCCCGCGGGGGTAACTACACCTTC.

This rearrangement joins TRBV7-2 to TRBJ2-1; 15 bases are shared with TRBD2. J gave up 5 bases and V 7 bases, and 3 bases lay outside the gene matches. CDR3 size: 15 residues. The germline V gene encodes CDR1 SGHTA and CDR2 FQGNSA. CDR3 sequence (DNA): TGTGCCAGCACCCGGACTAGCGGGGGGGACAATGAGCAGTTCTTC. Encoded protein: CASTRTSGGDNEQFF.